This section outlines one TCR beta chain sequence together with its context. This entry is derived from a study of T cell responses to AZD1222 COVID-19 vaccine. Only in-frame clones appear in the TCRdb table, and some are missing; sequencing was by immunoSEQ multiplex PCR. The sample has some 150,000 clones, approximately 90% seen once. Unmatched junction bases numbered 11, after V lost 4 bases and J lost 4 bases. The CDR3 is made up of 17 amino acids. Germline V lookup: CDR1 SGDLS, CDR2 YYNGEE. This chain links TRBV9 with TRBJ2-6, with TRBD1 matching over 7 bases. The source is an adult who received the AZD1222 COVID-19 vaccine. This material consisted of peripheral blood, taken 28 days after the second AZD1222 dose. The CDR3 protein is CASSFPSGGAGANVLTF. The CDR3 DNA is TGTGCCAGCAGCTTTCCTTCAGGGGGTGCAGGGGCCAACGTCCTGACTTTC. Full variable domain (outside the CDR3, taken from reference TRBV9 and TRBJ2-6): DSGVTQTPKHLITATGQRVTLRCSPRSGDLSVYWYQQSLDQGLQFLIQYYNGEERAKGNILERFSAQQFPDLHSELNLSSLELGDSALYFCASSFPSGGAGANVLTFGAGSRLTVL.